The clone carrying this T cell receptor (beta chain) has at least ten counts. This CDR3 has 15 residues. Per germline, CDR1 MDHEN and CDR2 SYDVKM. Losses at the gene ends were 7 bases for V and 0 bases for J; bases not matched to a gene: 5. The sample originates from a study of human T cells and chemical hapten exposure. Study information: Upper-back patch tests with 0.01% DPC were read at 6 days.

Specified time point: pre-sensitization, week 0. Indicated treatment: therapeutic diphenylcyclopropenone sensitization with weekly scalp DPC. MiXCR, applied by TCRdb to the RACE reads, yields one record per CDR3 protein. The table has 62,000 or so distinct CDR3 sequences, approximately 10% seen once. The rearrangement links TRBV28 to TRBJ2-1; TRBD2 matches 8 bases. The sample consisted of whole blood, taken in connection with sensitization to the hapten diphenylcyclopropenone (DPC). The TCR was taken from a woman aged 50 to 60 with alopecia areata. Some clones in this sample may be carry-over from other donors' samples. The CDR3 nucleotides read TGTGCCAGCACCACTAGCGGAAGCTCCTACAATGAGCAGTTCTTC. It translates to CASTTSGSSYNEQFF.